Below, 30 T cell receptor beta chains from the same sample are listed, as sequenced in a study of T cell responses to AZD1222 COVID-19 vaccine. Generated by immunoSEQ multiplex PCR, the TCRdb table keeps only in-frame clones and is missing some. The sample comprises about 83,000 clones, more than 85% of which are singletons, and around 30% rests with the top ten. This sample comprised peripheral blood, obtained 28 days after the second AZD1222 dose. The source is an adult who received the AZD1222 COVID-19 vaccine.

CDR3 region: CATSRDGLAGGTGELFF. The DNA for the CDR3 is TGTGCCACCAGCAGAGATGGGCTAGCGGGAGGAACCGGGGAGCTGTTTTTT. This chain links TRBV15 with TRBJ2-2; 11 bases are shared with TRBD2. The CDR3 contains 17 residues. Per the germline V gene, CDR1 is LNHNV and CDR2 is YYDKDF (reference sequence). V shed 0 bases, J shed 5 bases, and the junction held 5 bases outside the gene matches.

The chain carries TRBV6-5 and TRBJ2-7, with D possibly matching TRBD1 (5 bases). Trimming removed 2 bases at V and 3 bases at J, with 8 bases between. CDR1 and CDR2 from the germline V gene are MNHEY and SVGAGI. This CDR3 comprises 13 residues. The CDR3 sequence: CASSYKQGYEQYF. CDR3 bases: TGTGCCAGCAGTTACAAGCAGGGCTACGAGCAGTACTTC.

The V and J genes are TRBV6-5 and TRBJ2-6; TRBD1 might be the D (6 bases). The CDR3 sequence is 15 residues long. CDR1 and CDR2 (germline): MNHEY, SVGAGI. The V and J ends lost 6 bases and 2 bases respectively, with 11 bases between them. The CDR3 here is CASSRTGTGANVLTF. In DNA, the CDR3 is TGTGCCAGCAGCCGCACAGGGACTGGGGCCAACGTCCTGACTTTC.

The chain has TRBV5-1 and TRBJ2-3; maybe TRBD2 (6 bases). The CDR3 is 14 amino acids. Germline CDR1 is SGHRS and CDR2 is YFSETQ. The germline V and J ends were trimmed by 7 bases and 2 bases, with 14 bases remaining between them. The CDR3: CASSSGTYTDTQYF. The CDR3 DNA reads as TGCGCCAGCTCATCCGGGACTTACACAGATACGCAGTATTTT.

The chain employs TRBV7-6 and TRBJ1-1; D is possibly TRBD1 (5 bases). Germline CDR1 SGHVS, CDR2 FNYEAQ. CDR3 length: 12 amino acids. Trimming left V 2 bases short and J 11 bases short, with 12 bases between. The CDR3 region is CASSLLRGEAFF. The CDR3 coding sequence is TGTGCCAGCAGCTTATTGCGGGGGGAGGCTTTCTTT.

The gene calls are TRBV6-2 or TRBV6-3 and TRBJ2-6; no definite D call. Germline V gene lookup returns CDR1 MNHEY and CDR2 SVGEGT. The CDR3 contains 16 residues. V was clipped by 3 bases and J by 0 bases, with 9 bases between them. CDR3 sequence: CASSYRGGSGANVLTF. CDR3 DNA: TGTGCCAGCAGTTATAGAGGCGGCTCTGGGGCCAACGTCCTGACTTTC.

The chain employs TRBV2 and TRBJ1-1, with D possibly TRBD1 on 5 matching bases. The CDR3 spans 12 residues. Trimming removed 6 bases at V and 6 bases at J, with 11 bases between. Per the germline V gene, CDR1 is SNHLY and CDR2 is FYNNEI. In nucleotides, the CDR3 is TGTGCCAGCAGAGGGGCGAGGGCTGAAGCTTTCTTT. Translating gives CASRGARAEAFF.

This chain uses TRBV30 with TRBJ1-2, with unresolved D. CDR1 is GTSNPN and CDR2 is SVGIG in the germline V gene (reference sequence). The CDR3 runs 14 residues. The germline V and J ends were trimmed by 1 base and 2 bases, with 11 bases remaining between them. The CDR3 protein is CAWSATQINYGYTF. CDR3 in DNA: TGTGCCTGGAGTGCGACCCAAATCAACTATGGCTACACCTTC.

This rearrangement joins TRBV5-1 to TRBJ2-5, with a weak D call TRBD2 (6 bases). Germline V gene sequence: CDR1 SGHRS, CDR2 YFSETQ. Trimming took off 4 bases at V and 5 bases at J, with 21 bases between the two ends. CDR3 length: 16 amino acids. The CDR3 region has the DNA TGCGCCAGCAGCCCCGGGAGTGTGGGTAGTAAGGAGACCCAGTACTTC. Its protein product is CASSPGSVGSKETQYF. The full variable domain, in which reference TRBV5-1 and TRBJ2-5 provide the parts outside the CDR3, is KAGVTQTPRYLIKTRGQQVTLSCSPISGHRSVSWYQQTPGQGLQFLFEYFSETQRNKGNFPGRFSGRQFSNSRSEMNVSTLELGDSALYLCASSPGSVGSKETQYFGPGTRLLVL.

The chain uses TRBV11-3 and TRBJ1-1; D remains ambiguous. This CDR3 region has 14 residues. Trimming removed 3 bases at V and 0 bases at J, with 8 bases between. CDR1 is SGHNT, CDR2 YENEEA, per germline. The CDR3 region is CASSLAGLNTEAFF. CDR3 DNA: TGTGCCAGCAGCTTGGCAGGATTGAACACTGAAGCTTTCTTT.

Remarks on this clone: The junction differs from germline at one of its ends, possibly a read error. V and J are TRBV28 and TRBJ1-4; D is ambiguous. Germline values: CDR1 MDHEN, CDR2 SYDVKM. This CDR3 spans 15 amino acids. This chain's CDR3 is CVSSPGGVEGEKLFF. CDR3 nucleotides: TGTGTCAGCAGCCCGGGTGGGGTTGAGGGTGAAAAACTGTTTTTT.

This clone appeared a few times. J is TRBJ1-5 and V is TRBV15; D is unclear. The CDR3 length is 13 residues. The ends were cut back, 0 bases at V and 4 bases at J, with 4 bases in the middle. CDR1 is LNHNV, CDR2 YYDKDF, per germline (reference sequence). CDR3 in DNA: TGTGCCACCAGCAGAGATCAGAATCAGCCCCAGCATTTT. This sequence encodes CATSRDQNQPQHF.

The rearrangement links TRBV4-1 to TRBJ2-7; TRBD1 is a possible D gene (6 bases). V was trimmed by 0 bases and J by 5 bases, leaving 20 bases between them. The CDR3 totals 17 residues. Germline-derived CDR1 and CDR2 are MGHRA and YSYEKL. CDR3 in DNA: TGCGCCAGCAGCCAAGAAAGGGGGTTGTCACAGGGCAACGAGCAGTACTTC. Its translation is CASSQERGLSQGNEQYF.

The J gene is TRBJ2-7, the V gene TRBV7-3; D perhaps matches TRBD1 (6 bases). Germline V CDR1 and CDR2: SGHTA, FQGTGA. The CDR3 totals 17 residues. Between the trimmed V and J ends, which lost 5 bases and 3 bases, there was a span of 23 bases. The CDR3 loop is CASSLPPRDMEFYEQYF. The DNA for the CDR3 is TGTGCCAGCAGCCTCCCCCCTAGGGACATGGAATTCTACGAGCAGTACTTC.

The chain employs TRBV18 and TRBJ1-1; D remains unclear. The CDR3 is made up of 13 amino acids. CDR1 is KGHSH and CDR2 is LQKENI in the germline V gene. V lost 5 bases to trimming and J lost 0 bases, with 7 bases between them. This chain's CDR3 is CASSATVNTEAFF. Written as DNA, the CDR3 is TGTGCCAGCTCAGCCACAGTGAACACTGAAGCTTTCTTT.

Written as DNA, the CDR3 is TGCGCCACCCGGGGGAGGGAGTGGGGCAAAAACATTCAGTACTTC. It specifies CATRGREWGKNIQYF. The chain uses TRBV10-1 and TRBJ2-4; 7 nucleotides align to TRBD2. CDR3 size: 15 residues. With V trimmed by 10 bases and J by 3 bases, 12 bases remained unmatched. Germline assignment: CDR1 WNHNN and CDR2 SYGVQD (reference sequence).

CDR3: CATASGTRSSYEQYF. CDR3 bases: TGTGCCACCGCGTCTGGGACCAGGAGCTCCTACGAGCAGTACTTC. The chain combines TRBV27 with TRBJ2-7, with D perhaps given as TRBD1 or TRBD2 (5 bases each). Deletions cut 10 bases from V and 0 bases from J, with 19 bases between. This CDR3 comprises 15 residues. Germline assignment: CDR1 MNHEY and CDR2 SMNVEV (reference sequence).

The chain is built from TRBV2 and TRBJ2-4; D ambiguous. Trimming stripped 4 bases from V and 16 bases from J, with 17 bases between. The germline V gene has CDR1 SNHLY and CDR2 FYNNEI. The CDR3 runs to 12 residues. The DNA of the CDR3 is TGTGCCAGCAGTGGAGGACCCGTCCATTGCTACTTC. The encoded protein is CASSGGPVHCYF.

This chain links TRBV7-9 with TRBJ2-1, with 7 bases identical to TRBD2. CDR1 and CDR2 (germline): SEHNR, FQNEAQ (reference sequence). CDR3 length equals 15 residues. With 3 bases clipped from V and 5 bases from J, the junction kept 7 bases outside the gene matches. The CDR3 reads CASSLGGAGNNEQFF. DNA of the CDR3: TGTGCCAGCAGCTTGGGAGGGGCTGGAAACAATGAGCAGTTCTTC.

J is TRBJ2-5 and V is TRBV28; 7 bases align to TRBD1. From germline, CDR1 is MDHEN and CDR2 SYDVKM. This CDR3 comprises 14 residues. V was pared by 5 bases and J by 4 bases, with 7 bases of the junction left unmatched. The CDR3 nucleotides are TGTGCCAGCAGTCCTACAGGGGACCCAGAGACCCAGTACTTC. Its protein is CASSPTGDPETQYF.

CDR3 DNA: TGCAGCGTTGATGTCGACGGGGATGAGCAGTTCTTC. It codes for CSVDVDGDEQFF. The chain has TRBV29-1 and TRBJ2-1; tentative D call: TRBD2 (5 bases). The CDR3 runs 12 residues. Looked up from germline, CDR1 is SQVTM and CDR2 is ANQGSEA. The V end lost 3 bases, the J end lost 8 bases, and 11 bases lay between the germline ends.

This chain joins TRBV11-1 and TRBJ2-7; 13 positions agree with TRBD2. With V trimmed by 5 bases and J by 4 bases, 5 bases remained unmatched. The CDR3 covers 15 residues. Germline V gene lookup returns CDR1 SGHAT and CDR2 FQDESV (reference sequence). The CDR3 bases are TGTGCCAGCAGCCCCGGGACTAGCGGGAAGTACGAGCAGTACTTC. It specifies CASSPGTSGKYEQYF.

J is TRBJ2-7 and V is TRBV29-1; D is ambiguous. CDR3 length equals 13 residues. The V gene lost 6 bases and the J gene lost 6 bases, with 18 bases spanning the gap. Germline CDR1 and CDR2: SQVTM and ANQGSEA. CDR3 residues: CSVRLPGYGEQYF. The CDR3 nucleotides are TGCAGCGTCCGCCTGCCGGGCTATGGCGAGCAGTACTTC.

The V call is TRBV18, the J call TRBJ1-1, with 7 bases lining up with TRBD1. In germline, CDR1 is KGHSH, CDR2 LQKENI. With 4 bases clipped from V and 4 bases from J, the junction kept 9 bases outside the gene matches. The length of the CDR3 is 15 residues. The CDR3 loop is CASSLHTGEGTEAFF. CDR3 DNA sequence: TGTGCCAGCTCACTTCATACAGGGGAGGGCACTGAAGCTTTCTTT.

The V call is TRBV24-1, the J call TRBJ2-1; D remains unclear. V was cut by 1 base and J by 0 bases, with 12 bases left in between. The CDR3 is made up of 17 amino acids. Germline V CDR1 and CDR2: KGHDR, SFDVKD. The CDR3 bases are TGTGCCACCAGTGATTTTACGGCGGAAAGCTCCTACAATGAGCAGTTCTTC. Translated, it gives CATSDFTAESSYNEQFF.

The chain links TRBV3-1 (or the pseudogene TRBV3-2) to TRBJ1-4; 8 bases are a match to TRBD1. The CDR3 is 15 amino acids. With 4 bases clipped from V and 0 bases from J, the junction kept 1 base outside the gene matches. CDR1 LGHDT and CDR2 YNNKEL come from the germline V gene (reference sequence). The CDR3 is CASSLQGATNEKLFF. DNA for the CDR3: TGTGCCAGCAGCCTACAGGGGGCAACTAATGAAAAACTGTTTTTT.

The genes are TRBV4-3 and TRBJ2-3, with 12 bases that match TRBD2. Germline-derived CDR1 and CDR2 are LGHNA and YSLEER. V lost 2 bases, J lost 5 bases, and 2 bases stayed unmatched. The length of the CDR3 is 15 residues. This CDR3 is CASSQPGLAGDTQYF. The CDR3 DNA is TGCGCCAGCAGCCAACCGGGACTAGCGGGAGATACGCAGTATTTT.

The genes are TRBV10-1 and TRBJ2-3; D not certain. Trimming took off 7 bases at V and 6 bases at J, with 17 bases between the two ends. CDR3 length: 14 amino acids. Germline CDR1 WNHNN, CDR2 SYGVQD (reference sequence). The CDR3 spells CASNNNHLTDTQYF. For the CDR3, the DNA is TGCGCCAGCAATAATAACCACTTAACGGATACGCAGTATTTT.

The rearrangement uses TRBV11-2 and TRBJ1-4, with a possible D match to TRBD1 (5 bases). V lost 0 bases and J lost 12, with 5 bases in between. Looked up from germline, CDR1 is SGHAT and CDR2 is FQNNGV. The CDR3 contains 11 residues. CDR3 sequence: CASSLEGELFF. CDR3 nucleotides: TGTGCCAGCAGCTTAGAGGGGGAACTGTTTTTT.

J is TRBJ2-1 and V is TRBV9, with 10 bases lining up with TRBD2. The CDR3 length is 14 residues. Trimming removed 0 bases from V and 6 bases from J; junction bases left unmatched: 0. Germline V lookup: CDR1 SGDLS, CDR2 YYNGEE. The CDR3 loop is CASSVGTSGNEQFF. The CDR3 DNA follows: TGTGCCAGCAGCGTAGGGACTAGCGGCAATGAGCAGTTCTTC. The full variable domain, its missing parts supplied by reference TRBV9 and TRBJ2-1, is DSGVTQTPKHLITATGQRVTLRCSPRSGDLSVYWYQQSLDQGLQFLIQYYNGEERAKGNILERFSAQQFPDLHSELNLSSLELGDSALYFCASSVGTSGNEQFFGPGTRLTVL.